Listed below are T cell receptor beta chains from one sample, sequenced in a study of T cells in Graves' hyperthyroidism and ophthalmopathy. MiXCR, run by TCRdb on the multiplex PCR reads, gives a single entry per CDR3 protein. The sample shows 700,000 to 950,000 distinct CDR3 sequences, approximately 40% of them seen only once. The specimen was blood. The receptors derive from a woman aged 40 to 50 with Graves' hyperthyroidism. CDR3s include the opening cysteine and the closing phenylalanine or tryptophan. A D gene is named only where the DNA matches it firmly. Some rows have no size entry. The others give once, few or many, or a class for an expanded clone.

>TRBV2|TRBJ1-6|.|many
CASGLQGSSPLHF
TGTGCCAGCGGGTTGCAGGGAAGTTCACCCCTCCACTTT
>TRBV7-2|TRBJ1-6|.|.
CASSQSGALHF
TGTGCCAGCAGCCAGTCTGGAGCCCTCCACTTT
>TRBV2|TRBJ1-3|.|many
CASSRTPPPSGNTIYF
TGTGCCAGCAGTCGGACTCCCCCTCCTTCTGGAAACACCATATATTTT
>TRBV7-9|TRBJ1-1|TRBD1|.
CASSPRTGSEAFF
TGTGCCAGCAGCCCCCGGACAGGGTCTGAAGCTTTCTTT
>TRBV20-1|TRBJ2-3|.|.
CSASGATATDTQYF
TGCAGTGCTAGTGGCGCGACCGCCACAGATACGCAGTATTTT
>TRBV5-1|TRBJ1-3|TRBD1|.
CASSLIPGQGNTIYF
TGCGCCAGCAGCTTGATTCCGGGACAGGGAAACACCATATATTTT
>TRBV10-3|TRBJ1-2|TRBD1|.
CAISVQDRETNYGYTF
TGTGCCATCAGTGTGCAGGACAGGGAGACTAACTATGGCTACACCTTC
>TRBV25-1|TRBJ2-5|TRBD2|.
CASSFLLGLASQETQYF
TGTGCCAGCAGTTTCCTACTGGGACTAGCGTCACAAGAGACCCAGTACTTC
>TRBV10-3|TRBJ1-5|.|once
CAISEKVGRDGGQPQHF
TGTGCCATCAGTGAGAAAGTGGGCAGGGACGGGGGTCAGCCCCAGCATTTT
>TRBV12-3/TRBV12-4|TRBJ2-7|TRBD2|.
CASSSLGGVEYVYEQYF
TGTGCCAGCAGTTCCCTGGGGGGGGTTGAATATGTGTACGAGCAGTACTTC
>TRBV12-3/TRBV12-4|TRBJ1-5|.|few
CASSLSEWGKRDQPQHF
TGTGCCAGCAGTTTATCGGAATGGGGGAAACGGGATCAGCCCCAGCATTTT
>TRBV7-9|TRBJ2-7|TRBD1|many
CASSPGQGAEEQYF
TGTGCCAGCAGCCCGGGACAGGGGGCAGAAGAGCAGTACTTC
>TRBV2|TRBJ2-5|.|.
CASKEFETQYF
TGTGCCAGCAAGGAGTTCGAGACCCAGTACTTC
>TRBV7-2|TRBJ2-5|.|.
CASSLVRGPLYF
TGTGCCAGCAGCTTAGTACGGGGCCCGCTGTACTTC
>TRBV7-3|TRBJ2-7|.|.
CASSLTGLQPYNEQYF
TGTGCCAGCAGCTTAACAGGCCTGCAACCCTACAATGAGCAGTACTTC
>TRBV7-9|TRBJ2-7|.|.
CASSGRRGVGDTEEQYF
TGTGCCAGCAGTGGACGTCGGGGGGTAGGGGACACTGAAGAGCAGTACTTC
>TRBV10-3|TRBJ2-2|.|once
CAISESSDPGELFF
TGTGCCATCAGTGAGTCGTCTGACCCCGGGGAGCTGTTTTTT
>TRBV18|TRBJ1-1|.|.
CASSSAENTEAFF
TGTGCCAGCTCGTCCGCGGAGAACACTGAAGCTTTCTTT
>TRBV7-9|TRBJ1-5|TRBD1|few
CASSLGAGGKGNQPQHF
TGTGCCAGCAGCTTAGGGGCAGGGGGCAAGGGCAATCAGCCCCAGCATTTT
>TRBV4-1|TRBJ1-3|.|.
CASSQRLSGNTIYF
TGCGCCAGCAGCCAACGTCTCTCTGGAAACACCATATATTTT
>TRBV7-9|TRBJ2-7|TRBD1|few
CASSVGQGAEEQYF
TGTGCCAGCAGCGTGGGACAGGGGGCAGAAGAGCAGTACTTC
>TRBV7-2|TRBJ2-1|.|few
CASSFREGEQFF
TGTGCCAGCAGCTTCCGTGAAGGTGAGCAGTTCTTC
>TRBV11-1|TRBJ1-2|TRBD1|many
CASTPGQDYGYTF
TGTGCCAGCACCCCAGGACAGGACTATGGCTACACCTTC
>TRBV7-4|TRBJ1-2|.|.
CASSPGPPWGYTF
TGTGCCAGCAGTCCGGGGCCACCTTGGGGCTACACCTTC
>TRBV2|TRBJ1-5|.|few
CASMSDTHQPQHF
TGTGCCAGCATGTCGGACACTCATCAGCCCCAGCATTTT
>TRBV29-1|TRBJ2-6|.|.
CSVEEVLLTEGANVLTF
TGCAGCGTTGAAGAGGTTCTACTCACGGAGGGGGCCAACGTCCTGACTTTC
>TRBV7-2|TRBJ1-5|TRBD1|.
CASSLGGQGSGQPQHF
TGTGCCAGCAGCTTAGGGGGACAGGGATCCGGCCAGCCCCAGCATTTT
>TRBV5-6|TRBJ1-5|.|few
CASSLFDLGQPQHF
TGTGCCAGCAGCTTGTTTGATTTGGGGCAGCCCCAGCATTTT
>TRBV12-3/TRBV12-4|TRBJ2-7|.|few
CASSFTGVSYEQYF
TGTGCCAGCAGTTTTACGGGGGTCTCCTACGAGCAGTACTTC
>TRBV6-5|TRBJ1-5|TRBD1|.
CASSSDRGHSNQPQHF
TGTGCCAGCAGCTCCGACAGGGGGCATAGCAATCAGCCCCAGCATTTT
>TRBV2|TRBJ1-2|.|many
CASSDLGYGYTF
TGTGCCAGCAGTGATTTGGGCTATGGCTACACCTTC
>TRBV28|TRBJ1-6|.|.
CASAPHDRPGSPLHF
TGTGCCAGCGCGCCTCATGACAGGCCCGGTTCACCCCTCCACTTT
>TRBV20-1|TRBJ2-2|TRBD2|.
CSARAAGGPNTGELFF
TGCAGTGCTAGAGCCGCGGGAGGCCCTAACACCGGGGAGCTGTTTTTT
>TRBV11-2|TRBJ1-2|.|.
CASSRIPRGPYGYTF
TGTGCCAGCAGCCGTATCCCCAGGGGACCCTATGGCTACACCTTC
>TRBV7-8|TRBJ1-2|.|.
CASSLGSGGAYGYTF
TGTGCCAGCAGCTTAGGGAGCGGGGGGGCCTATGGCTACACCTTC
>TRBV29-1|TRBJ2-7|.|many
CSVDGPLGYEQYF
TGCAGCGTTGACGGCCCCCTGGGCTACGAGCAGTACTTC
>TRBV7-9|TRBJ2-7|.|.
CASSLAVGDTSYEQYF
TGTGCCAGCAGCTTAGCTGTCGGGGACACCTCCTACGAGCAGTACTTC
>TRBV7-2|TRBJ1-3|.|.
CASSLESGNGNTIYF
TGTGCCAGCAGCTTAGAGTCCGGGAATGGAAACACCATATATTTT
>TRBV10-3|TRBJ1-5|.|many
CAIRGQDTNQPQHF
TGTGCCATCAGAGGTCAGGATACCAATCAGCCCCAGCATTTT
>TRBV7-8|TRBJ1-3|.|.
CASSLRGRGPSGNTIYF
TGTGCCAGCAGCTTACGGGGTCGGGGGCCCTCTGGAAACACCATATATTTT
>TRBV7-2|TRBJ2-5|.|few
CASSPDPGDGETQYF
TGCGCCAGCAGCCCCGACCCCGGCGATGGTGAGACCCAGTACTTC
>TRBV7-9|TRBJ1-2|.|.
CASSLNGGNTF
TGTGCCAGCAGTTTAAACGGGGGTAACACCTTC
>TRBV7-9|TRBJ1-4|.|.
CASSFPTGGGEKLFF
TGTGCCAGCAGCTTTCCCACTGGAGGGGGTGAAAAACTGTTTTTT
>TRBV5-6|TRBJ1-6|.|.
CASSLVAAAALHF
TGTGCCAGCAGCTTGGTGGCCGCCGCAGCTCTCCACTTT
>TRBV6-1|TRBJ2-2|TRBD2|few
CASSREGVNGELFF
TGTGCCAGCAGCCGGGAGGGAGTTAACGGGGAGCTGTTTTTT
>TRBV6-2/TRBV6-3|TRBJ2-5|TRBD1|few
CASSWDRPWETQYF
TGTGCCAGCAGTTGGGACAGGCCCTGGGAGACCCAGTACTTC
>TRBV24-1|TRBJ2-7|.|many
CATSDSWGSSYEQYF
TGTGCCACCAGTGATTCATGGGGTAGCTCCTACGAGCAGTACTTC
>TRBV6-6|TRBJ1-2|TRBD1|once
CAGSLTGAWGGYTF
TGTGCCGGCAGTTTGACAGGGGCCTGGGGTGGCTACACCTTC
>TRBV12-5|TRBJ2-5|.|.
CASGLVNGETQYF
TGTGCTAGTGGTTTGGTAAATGGTGAGACCCAGTACTTC
>TRBV6-5|TRBJ1-1|.|few
CASSRLSDTEAFF
TGTGCCAGCAGCAGACTATCGGACACTGAAGCTTTCTTT
>TRBV24-1|TRBJ2-2|TRBD1|many
CATSGTANTGELFF
TGTGCCACCTCCGGGACAGCGAACACCGGGGAGCTGTTTTTT
>TRBV12-3/TRBV12-4|TRBJ2-5|TRBD1|.
CASRTRTGGRETQYF
TGTGCCAGCAGGACCCGGACAGGGGGGAGGGAGACCCAGTACTTC
>TRBV6-6|TRBJ2-7|.|.
CASSEIGQSFYEQYF
TGTGCCAGCAGTGAAATAGGACAAAGCTTCTACGAGCAGTACTTC